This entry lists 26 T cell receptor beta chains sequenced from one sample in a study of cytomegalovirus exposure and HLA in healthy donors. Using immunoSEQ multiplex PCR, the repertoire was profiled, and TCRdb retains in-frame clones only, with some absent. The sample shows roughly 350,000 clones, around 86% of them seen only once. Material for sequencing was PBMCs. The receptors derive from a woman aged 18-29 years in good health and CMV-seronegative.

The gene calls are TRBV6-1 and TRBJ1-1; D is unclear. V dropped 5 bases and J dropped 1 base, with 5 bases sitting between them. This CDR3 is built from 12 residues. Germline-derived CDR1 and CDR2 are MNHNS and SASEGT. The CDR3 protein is CASSFGNTEAFF. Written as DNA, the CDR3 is TGTGCCAGCAGTTTCGGGAACACTGAAGCTTTCTTT.

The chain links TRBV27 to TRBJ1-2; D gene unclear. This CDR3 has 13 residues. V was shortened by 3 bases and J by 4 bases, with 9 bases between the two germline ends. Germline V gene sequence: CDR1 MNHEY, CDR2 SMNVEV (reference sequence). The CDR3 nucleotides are TGTGCCAGCAGTTTTTCGGCGGCCTATGGCTACACCTTC. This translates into CASSFSAAYGYTF.

CDR3 sequence: CASSQATDAGGYTF. CDR3 nucleotides: TGCGCCAGCAGCCAGGCTACCGACGCGGGCGGCTACACCTTC. V and J are TRBV5-1 and TRBJ1-2; unclear D gene. Germline CDR1 SGHRS, CDR2 YFSETQ. This CDR3 has 14 amino acids. Between the trimmed V and J ends, which lost 4 bases and 8 bases, there was a span of 18 bases.

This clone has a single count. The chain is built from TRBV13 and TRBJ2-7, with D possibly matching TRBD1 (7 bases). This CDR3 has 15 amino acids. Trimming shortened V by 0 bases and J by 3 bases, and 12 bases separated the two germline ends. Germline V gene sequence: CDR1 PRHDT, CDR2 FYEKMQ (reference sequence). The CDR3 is CASSLGQGGNYEQYF. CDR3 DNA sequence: TGTGCCAGCAGCTTAGGGCAGGGGGGTAACTACGAGCAGTACTTC. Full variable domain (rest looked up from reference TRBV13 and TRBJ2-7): AAGVIQSPRHLIKEKRETATLKCYPIPRHDTVYWYQQGPGQDPQFLISFYEKMQSDKGSIPDRFSAQQFSDYHSELNMSSLELGDSALYFCASSLGQGGNYEQYFGPGTRLTVT.

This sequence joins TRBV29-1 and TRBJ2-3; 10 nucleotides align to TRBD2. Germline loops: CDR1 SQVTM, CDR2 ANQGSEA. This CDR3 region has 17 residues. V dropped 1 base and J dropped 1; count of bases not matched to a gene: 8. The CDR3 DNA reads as TGCAGCGTTGAAGGGGGCACTAGCGGGACTGGCACAGATACGCAGTATTTT. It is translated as CSVEGGTSGTGTDTQYF.

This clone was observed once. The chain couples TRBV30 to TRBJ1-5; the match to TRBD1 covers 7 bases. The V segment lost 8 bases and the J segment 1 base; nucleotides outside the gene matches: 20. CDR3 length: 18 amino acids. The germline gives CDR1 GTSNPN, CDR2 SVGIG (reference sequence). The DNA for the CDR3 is TGTGCCCCCCACAAAACACCAACAGGGGTGTCGAGCAATCAGCCCCAGCATTTT. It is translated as CAPHKTPTGVSSNQPQHF.

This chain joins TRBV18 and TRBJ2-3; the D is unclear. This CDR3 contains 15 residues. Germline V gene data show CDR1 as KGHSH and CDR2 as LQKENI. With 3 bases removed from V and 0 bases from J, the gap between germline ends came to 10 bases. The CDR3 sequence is CASSPTGGSTDTQYF. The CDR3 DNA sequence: TGTGCCAGCTCACCGACGGGTGGCAGCACAGATACGCAGTATTTT.

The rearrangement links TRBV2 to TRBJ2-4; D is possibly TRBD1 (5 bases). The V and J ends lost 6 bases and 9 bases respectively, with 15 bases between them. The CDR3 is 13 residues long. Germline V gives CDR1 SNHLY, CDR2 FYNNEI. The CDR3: CASRSGALGIQYF. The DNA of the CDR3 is TGTGCCAGCAGAAGTGGGGCGCTCGGCATTCAGTACTTC.

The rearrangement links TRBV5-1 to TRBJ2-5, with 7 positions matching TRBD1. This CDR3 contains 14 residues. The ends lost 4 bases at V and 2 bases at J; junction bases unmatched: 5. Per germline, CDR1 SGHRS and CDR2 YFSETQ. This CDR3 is CASSRQGRQETQYF. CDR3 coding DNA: TGCGCCAGCAGCCGACAGGGTCGGCAAGAGACCCAGTACTTC.

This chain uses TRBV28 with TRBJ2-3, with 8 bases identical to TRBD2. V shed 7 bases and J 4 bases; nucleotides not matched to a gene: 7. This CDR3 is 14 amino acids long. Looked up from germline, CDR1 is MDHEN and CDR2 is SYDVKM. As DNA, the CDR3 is TGTGCCAGCACAAATCCGGGGGGGGCAGATACGCAGTATTTT. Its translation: CASTNPGGADTQYF.

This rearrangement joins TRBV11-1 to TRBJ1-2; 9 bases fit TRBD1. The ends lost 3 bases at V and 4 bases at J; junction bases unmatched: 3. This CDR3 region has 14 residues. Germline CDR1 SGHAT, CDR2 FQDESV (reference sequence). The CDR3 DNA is TGTGCCAGCAGCTTGGGACAGGGAGGCTATGGCTACACCTTC. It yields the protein CASSLGQGGYGYTF.

CDR3: CASSRLAYNEQFF. In DNA, the CDR3 is TGTGCCAGCAGCCGACTAGCCTACAATGAGCAGTTCTTC. This chain joins TRBV7-2 and TRBJ2-1; D possibly corresponds to TRBD2 (6 bases). Germline values: CDR1 SGHTA, CDR2 FQGNSA. The CDR3 loop spans 13 amino acids. Trimming cost V 5 bases and J 2 bases, with 7 bases left between them.

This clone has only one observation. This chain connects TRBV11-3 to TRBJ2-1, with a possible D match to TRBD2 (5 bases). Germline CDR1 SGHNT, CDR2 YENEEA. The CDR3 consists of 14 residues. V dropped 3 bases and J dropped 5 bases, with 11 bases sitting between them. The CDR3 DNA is TGTGCCAGCAGCTTCGCGGACTGGGACAATGAGCAGTTCTTC. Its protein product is CASSFADWDNEQFF.

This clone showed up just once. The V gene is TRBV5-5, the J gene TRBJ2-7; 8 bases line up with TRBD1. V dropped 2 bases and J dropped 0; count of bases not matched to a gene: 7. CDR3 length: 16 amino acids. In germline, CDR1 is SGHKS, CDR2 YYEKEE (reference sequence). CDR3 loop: CASSFLPGQDSYEQYF. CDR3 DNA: TGTGCCAGCAGCTTTCTACCGGGACAGGACTCCTACGAGCAGTACTTC.

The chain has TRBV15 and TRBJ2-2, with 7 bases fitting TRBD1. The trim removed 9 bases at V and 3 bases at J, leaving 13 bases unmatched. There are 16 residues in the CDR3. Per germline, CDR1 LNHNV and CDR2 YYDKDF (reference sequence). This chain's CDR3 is CATPATGQGDTGELFF. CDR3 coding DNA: TGTGCCACGCCCGCAACAGGGCAGGGGGACACCGGGGAGCTGTTTTTT.

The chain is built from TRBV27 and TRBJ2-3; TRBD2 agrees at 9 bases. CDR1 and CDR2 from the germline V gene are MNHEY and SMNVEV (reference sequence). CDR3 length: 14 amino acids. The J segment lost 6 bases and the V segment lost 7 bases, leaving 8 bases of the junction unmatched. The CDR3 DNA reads TGTGCCAGCACCCCAGCGGGAGGAAGGGATACGCAGTATTTT. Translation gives CASTPAGGRDTQYF.

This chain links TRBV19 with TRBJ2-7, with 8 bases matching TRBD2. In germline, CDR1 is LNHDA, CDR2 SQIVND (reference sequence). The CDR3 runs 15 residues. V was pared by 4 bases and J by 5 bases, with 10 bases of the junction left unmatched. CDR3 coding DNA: TGTGCCAGTAGTACCGTGTTGCGGGAGGCCCACGAGCAGTACTTC. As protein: CASSTVLREAHEQYF.

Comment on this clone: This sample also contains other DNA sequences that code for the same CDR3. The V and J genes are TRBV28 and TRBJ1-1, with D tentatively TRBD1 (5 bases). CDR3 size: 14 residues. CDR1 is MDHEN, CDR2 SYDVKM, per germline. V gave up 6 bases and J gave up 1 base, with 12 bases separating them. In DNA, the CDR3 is TGTGCCAGCAGCCTCACTCAGGGGAACACTGAAGCTTTCTTT. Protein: CASSLTQGNTEAFF.

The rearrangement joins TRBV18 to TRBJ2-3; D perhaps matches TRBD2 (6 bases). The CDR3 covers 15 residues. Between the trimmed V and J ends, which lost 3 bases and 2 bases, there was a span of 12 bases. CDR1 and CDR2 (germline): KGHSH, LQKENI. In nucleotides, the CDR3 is TGTGCCAGCTCACCGACATCGGGGGTCACAGATACGCAGTATTTT. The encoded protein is CASSPTSGVTDTQYF.

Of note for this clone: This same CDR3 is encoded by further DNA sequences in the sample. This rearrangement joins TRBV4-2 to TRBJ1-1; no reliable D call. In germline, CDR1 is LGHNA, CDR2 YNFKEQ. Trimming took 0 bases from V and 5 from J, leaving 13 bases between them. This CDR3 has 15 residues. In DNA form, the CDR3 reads TGTGCCAGCAGCCAAGATGAGGGATCCGGGACTGAAGCTTTCTTT. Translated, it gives CASSQDEGSGTEAFF.

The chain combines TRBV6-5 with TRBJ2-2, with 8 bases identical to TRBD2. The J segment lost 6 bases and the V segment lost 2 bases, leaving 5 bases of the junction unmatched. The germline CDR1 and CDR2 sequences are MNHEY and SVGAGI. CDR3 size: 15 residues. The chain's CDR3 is CASSYSGSAAGELFF. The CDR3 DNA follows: TGTGCCAGCAGTTACAGCGGGAGCGCGGCCGGGGAGCTGTTTTTT.

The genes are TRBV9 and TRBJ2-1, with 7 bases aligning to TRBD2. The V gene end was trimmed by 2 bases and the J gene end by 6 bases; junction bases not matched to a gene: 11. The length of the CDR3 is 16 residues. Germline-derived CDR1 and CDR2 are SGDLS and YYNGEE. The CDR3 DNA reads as TGTGCCAGCAGCGTCCTTGCGGGAGAAGGTGTCAATGAGCAGTTCTTC. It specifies CASSVLAGEGVNEQFF.

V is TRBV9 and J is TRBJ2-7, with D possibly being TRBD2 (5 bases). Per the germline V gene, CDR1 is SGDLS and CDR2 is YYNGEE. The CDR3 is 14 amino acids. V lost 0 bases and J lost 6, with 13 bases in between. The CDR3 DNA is TGTGCCAGCAGCGTAGATTCGGGGTCGGGCGAGCAGTACTTC. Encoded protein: CASSVDSGSGEQYF.

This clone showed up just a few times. As DNA, the CDR3 is TGTGCCTGGAGTGTACCGGGGAGCCCACTGGGCTACACCTTC. Its translation is CAWSVPGSPLGYTF. The V call is TRBV30, the J call TRBJ1-2; D uncertain. CDR3 size: 14 residues. Germline CDR1 and CDR2: GTSNPN and SVGIG (reference sequence). Between the trimmed V and J ends, which lost 0 bases and 8 bases, there was a span of 16 bases.

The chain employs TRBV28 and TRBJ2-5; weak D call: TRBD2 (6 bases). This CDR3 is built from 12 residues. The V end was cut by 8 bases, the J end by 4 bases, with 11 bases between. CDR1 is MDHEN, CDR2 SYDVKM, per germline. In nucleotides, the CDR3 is TGTGCCAGCCATGAGGGAGGAGAGACCCAGTACTTC. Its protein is CASHEGGETQYF.

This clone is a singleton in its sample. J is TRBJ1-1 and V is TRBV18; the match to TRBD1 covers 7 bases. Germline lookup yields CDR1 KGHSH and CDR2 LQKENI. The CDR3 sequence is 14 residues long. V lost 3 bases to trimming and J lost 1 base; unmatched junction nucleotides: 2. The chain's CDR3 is CASSPGDRNTEAFF. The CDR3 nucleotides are TGTGCCAGCTCACCCGGGGACAGGAACACTGAAGCTTTCTTT.